Shown below are 23 T cell receptor beta chains from a single sample sequenced in a study of graft-versus-host responses after intestinal transplantation. Profiled with immunoSEQ multiplex PCR; TCRdb holds only in-frame clones, not every one. The sample records about 120,000 clones, 85% to 95% being singletons. For these receptors, no antigen is known. The sequencing used unstimulated CD8+ T cells sorted from spleen or lymph node cells, collected before intestinal transplant. These receptors all stem from a human donor who received an intestinal transplant.

This clone came up once. The V and J genes are TRBV7-9 and TRBJ2-1, with 10 nucleotides matching TRBD2. The germline V gene encodes CDR1 SEHNR and CDR2 FQNEAQ (reference sequence). The CDR3 runs to 17 residues. Losses at the gene ends were 5 bases for V and 6 bases for J; bases not matched to a gene: 13. In DNA, the CDR3 is TGTGCCAGCAGCGGTGAAAGCGGGAGGGCCAGTTCCAATGAGCAGTTCTTC. The encoded protein is CASSGESGRASSNEQFF.

This chain uses TRBV28 with TRBJ2-4; D is uncertain. Germline lookup yields CDR1 MDHEN and CDR2 SYDVKM. The CDR3 length is 15 residues. The V and J ends lost 0 bases and 8 bases respectively, with 14 bases between them. CDR3 sequence (DNA): TGTGCCAGCAGTTTATGGGGTCCTTCGGTGGACATTCAGTACTTC. Residues: CASSLWGPSVDIQYF.

The chain has TRBV27 and TRBJ2-7, with 8 nucleotides matching TRBD1. Per the germline V gene, CDR1 is MNHEY and CDR2 is SMNVEV (reference sequence). CDR3 length: 14 residues. V lost 5 bases to trimming and J lost 6 bases; unmatched junction nucleotides: 9. In DNA, the CDR3 is TGTGCCAGCAGTACAGGGGGTACCGTCCTCGAGCAGTACTTC. Translated, it gives CASSTGGTVLEQYF.

The V gene is TRBV4-3, the J gene TRBJ2-7, with 7 positions matching TRBD2. Germline assignment: CDR1 LGHNA and CDR2 YSLEER. The CDR3 loop spans 13 amino acids. The J segment lost 4 bases and the V segment lost 2 bases, leaving 2 bases of the junction unmatched. The CDR3 here is CASSQLSGYEQYF. In nucleotides, the CDR3 is TGCGCCAGCAGCCAACTTAGCGGGTACGAGCAGTACTTC.

This clone was detected once. V and J are TRBV28 and TRBJ2-7; a weak D match, TRBD2 (6 bases). CDR1 and CDR2 (germline): MDHEN, SYDVKM. CDR3 length equals 13 residues. The V end was cut by 4 bases, the J end by 0 bases, with 7 bases between. The CDR3 DNA follows: TGTGCCAGCAGTTCTAGCGACTCCTACGAGCAGTACTTC. Amino acids: CASSSSDSYEQYF.

The chain joins TRBV6-1 to TRBJ2-5; D unclear. Deletions cut 5 bases from V and 4 bases from J, with 14 bases between. The length of the CDR3 is 14 residues. Germline V lookup: CDR1 MNHNS, CDR2 SASEGT. CDR3 nucleotides: TGTGCCAGCAGTCCACTCCGTTTGGGAGAGACCCAGTACTTC. Translated: CASSPLRLGETQYF.

V gene TRBV4-3 combines with J gene TRBJ2-7, with D possibly matching TRBD1 (6 bases). V lost 1 base and J lost 4, with 11 bases in between. The germline CDR1 and CDR2 sequences are LGHNA and YSLEER. The CDR3 extends over 14 amino acids. The CDR3 loop reads CASSQGSGVYEQYF. Written as DNA, the CDR3 is TGCGCCAGCAGCCAAGGGTCAGGGGTTTACGAGCAGTACTTC.

The rearrangement joins TRBV4-3 to TRBJ1-2; D is unclear. The CDR3 loop spans 13 amino acids. Trimming left V 1 base short and J 4 bases short, with 7 bases between. Per the germline V gene, CDR1 is LGHNA and CDR2 is YSLEER. The DNA of the CDR3 is TGCGCCAGCAGCCAAGCTCAGAGCTATGGCTACACCTTC. Protein: CASSQAQSYGYTF.

The chain links TRBV9 to TRBJ1-2, with no clear D. Between the trimmed V and J ends, which lost 2 bases and 2 bases, there was a span of 4 bases. The CDR3 runs 12 residues. Germline loops: CDR1 SGDLS, CDR2 YYNGEE. CDR3 loop: CASSVSNYGYTF. The CDR3, as DNA: TGTGCCAGCAGCGTCTCCAACTATGGCTACACCTTC.

J is TRBJ2-6 and V is TRBV27, with 10 nucleotides matching TRBD2. With 2 bases clipped from V and 2 bases from J, the junction kept 9 bases outside the gene matches. The CDR3 has 19 amino acids. CDR1 MNHEY and CDR2 SMNVEV come from the germline V gene (reference sequence). CDR3 in DNA: TGTGCCAGCAGTTTAAAGCTAGCGGGAGCTGTCGCTGGGGCCAACGTCCTGACTTTC. It yields the protein CASSLKLAGAVAGANVLTF.

V gene TRBV4-3 combines with J gene TRBJ2-7, with TRBD1 matching over 7 bases. The CDR3 has 14 amino acids. V lost 4 bases, J lost 3 bases, and 6 bases stayed unmatched. Germline V gives CDR1 LGHNA, CDR2 YSLEER. CDR3 protein: CASSPTDRDYEQYF. CDR3 coding DNA: TGCGCCAGCAGCCCTACCGACAGGGACTACGAGCAGTACTTC.

CDR3 in amino acids: CASSRRARSYNEQFF. The CDR3 DNA is TGTGCCAGCAGCCGACGGGCTAGGAGCTACAATGAGCAGTTCTTC. J is TRBJ2-1 and V is TRBV7-3, with D uncertain. The CDR3 loop spans 15 amino acids. Per germline, CDR1 SGHTA and CDR2 FQGTGA. V was trimmed by 5 bases and J by 3 bases, leaving 14 bases between them. Full variable domain (remainder filled in from reference TRBV7-3 and TRBJ2-1): GAGVSQTPSNKVTEKGKYVELRCDPISGHTALYWYRQSLGQGPEFLIYFQGTGAADDSGLPNDRFFAVRPEGSVSTLKIQRTERGDSAVYLCASSRRARSYNEQFFGPGTRLTVL.

The chain uses TRBV5-6 and TRBJ1-3; 8 nucleotides align to TRBD1. The germline gives CDR1 SGHDT, CDR2 YYEEEE. This CDR3 has 16 amino acids. V lost 2 bases, J lost 2 bases, and 6 bases stayed unmatched. CDR3 bases: TGTGCCAGCAGCTTCCATCCCAGGGGGCCTGGAAACACCATATATTTT. It codes for CASSFHPRGPGNTIYF.

This chain connects TRBV9 to TRBJ1-1, with D possibly matching TRBD1 (5 bases). Deletions cut 6 bases from V and 3 bases from J, with 18 bases between. Germline lookup yields CDR1 SGDLS and CDR2 YYNGEE. The CDR3 runs 15 residues. The CDR3 DNA sequence: TGTGCCAGCACTCAAGGCGGGGGAATGCACACTGAAGCTTTCTTT. Amino acids: CASTQGGGMHTEAFF.

The V and J genes are TRBV15 and TRBJ2-4; D might be TRBD1 (5 bases). Germline CDR1 is LNHNV and CDR2 is YYDKDF (reference sequence). The CDR3 loop spans 19 amino acids. V shed 9 bases and J shed 0 bases, with 27 bases lying between them. The CDR3 DNA sequence: TGTGCCACGGGGTGGGCAACAGCTAGAAATAGGGGAGCCAAAAACATTCAGTACTTC. The encoded protein is CATGWATARNRGAKNIQYF.

This chain uses TRBV13 with TRBJ2-7, with unresolved D. The germline V gene encodes CDR1 PRHDT and CDR2 FYEKMQ (reference sequence). The CDR3 runs to 14 residues. Trimming removed 7 bases at V and 2 bases at J, with 15 bases between. CDR3: CASNSGGVTYEQYF. In nucleotides, the CDR3 is TGTGCCAGCAACTCGGGTGGAGTAACCTACGAGCAGTACTTC.

Comments on this clone: This sample includes further DNA sequences coding for the same CDR3. The genes are TRBV9 and TRBJ2-3; D is uncertain. This CDR3 has 13 amino acids. The germline V and J ends were trimmed by 1 base and 2 bases, with 5 bases remaining between them. Germline loops: CDR1 SGDLS, CDR2 YYNGEE. CDR3 sequence: CASSVLTTDTQYF. CDR3 bases: TGTGCCAGCAGCGTATTAACCACAGATACGCAGTATTTT.

The chain uses TRBV19 and TRBJ1-1; D is possibly TRBD1 (5 bases). Per the germline V gene, CDR1 is LNHDA and CDR2 is SQIVND (reference sequence). The CDR3 length is 12 residues. The V gene lost 5 bases and the J gene lost 6 bases, with 10 bases spanning the gap. CDR3 region: CASSLGDAEAFF. CDR3 bases: TGTGCCAGTAGTCTCGGGGACGCTGAAGCTTTCTTT.

V gene TRBV11-2 combines with J gene TRBJ2-1; 8 positions match TRBD1. Germline trimming cut 5 bases from V and 2 bases from J; bases unmatched to any gene: 8. The CDR3 length is 16 residues. CDR1 and CDR2 from the germline V gene are SGHAT and FQNNGV. CDR3 sequence reads: CASSPQDRDPYNEQFF. DNA of the CDR3: TGTGCCAGCAGCCCCCAGGACAGGGATCCCTACAATGAGCAGTTCTTC.

CDR3 nucleotides: TGCGCCAGCAGCCAGGGACAGGGGGCATATAATTCACCCCTCCACTTT. This codes for CASSQGQGAYNSPLHF. The chain has TRBV4-1 and TRBJ1-6; 12 bases are a match to TRBD1. CDR3 size: 16 residues. Germline V gene sequence: CDR1 MGHRA, CDR2 YSYEKL. The V gene end was trimmed by 3 bases and the J gene end by 4 bases; junction bases not matched to a gene: 1.

The chain has TRBV7-9 and TRBJ2-7; no definite D call. CDR3 size: 14 residues. Germline lookup yields CDR1 SEHNR and CDR2 FQNEAQ (reference sequence). Trimming took 5 bases from V and 6 from J, leaving 17 bases between them. The CDR3 loop is CASSPRRRPGEQYF. Written as DNA, the CDR3 is TGTGCCAGCAGCCCCCGGCGCCGCCCGGGCGAGCAGTACTTC.

The chain links TRBV25-1 to TRBJ2-5; no reliable D call. The CDR3 has 12 residues. Germline assignment: CDR1 MGHDK and CDR2 SYGVNS. V was clipped by 0 bases and J by 1 base, with 0 bases between them. The CDR3 coding sequence is TGTGCCAGCAGTGAATACCAAGAGACCCAGTACTTC. It codes for CASSEYQETQYF.

The chain has TRBV28 and TRBJ1-2; no firm D call. Germline lookup yields CDR1 MDHEN and CDR2 SYDVKM. The CDR3 is made up of 13 amino acids. Trimming removed 2 bases from V and 6 bases from J, with 10 bases in between. As DNA, the CDR3 is TGTGCCAGCAGTTTACGGGTAGAAGATGGCTACACCTTC. Translating it yields CASSLRVEDGYTF.